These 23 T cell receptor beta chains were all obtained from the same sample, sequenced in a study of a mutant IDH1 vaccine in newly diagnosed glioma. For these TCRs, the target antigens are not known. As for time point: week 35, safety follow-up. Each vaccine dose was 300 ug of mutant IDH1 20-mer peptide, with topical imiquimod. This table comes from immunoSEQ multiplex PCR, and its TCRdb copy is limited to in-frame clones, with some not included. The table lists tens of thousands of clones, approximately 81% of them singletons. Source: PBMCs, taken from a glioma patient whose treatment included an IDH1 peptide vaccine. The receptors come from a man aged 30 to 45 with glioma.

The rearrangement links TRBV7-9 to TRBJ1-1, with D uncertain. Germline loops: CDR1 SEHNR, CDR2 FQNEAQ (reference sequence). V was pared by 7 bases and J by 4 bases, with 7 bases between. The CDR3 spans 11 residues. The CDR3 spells CASTRATEAFF. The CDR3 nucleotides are TGTGCCAGCACGAGGGCCACTGAAGCTTTCTTT. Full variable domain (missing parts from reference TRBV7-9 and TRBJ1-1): DTGVSQNPRHKITKRGQNVTFRCDPISEHNRLYWYRQTLGQGPEFLTYFQNEAQLEKSRLLSDRFSAERPKGSFSTLEIQRTEQGDSAMYLCASTRATEAFFGQGTRLTVV.

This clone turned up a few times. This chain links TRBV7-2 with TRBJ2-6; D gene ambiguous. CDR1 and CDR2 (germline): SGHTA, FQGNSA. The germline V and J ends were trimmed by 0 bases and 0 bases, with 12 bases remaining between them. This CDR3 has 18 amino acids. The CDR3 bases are TGTGCCAGCAGCTTAGCTTACAGATTGAGCTCTGGGGCCAACGTCCTGACTTTC. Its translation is CASSLAYRLSSGANVLTF.

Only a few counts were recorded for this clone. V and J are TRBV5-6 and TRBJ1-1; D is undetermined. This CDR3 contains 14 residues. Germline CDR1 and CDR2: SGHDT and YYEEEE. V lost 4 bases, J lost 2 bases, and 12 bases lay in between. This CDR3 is CASSRITVNTEAFF. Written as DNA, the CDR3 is TGTGCCAGCAGCCGGATAACGGTCAACACTGAAGCTTTCTTT.

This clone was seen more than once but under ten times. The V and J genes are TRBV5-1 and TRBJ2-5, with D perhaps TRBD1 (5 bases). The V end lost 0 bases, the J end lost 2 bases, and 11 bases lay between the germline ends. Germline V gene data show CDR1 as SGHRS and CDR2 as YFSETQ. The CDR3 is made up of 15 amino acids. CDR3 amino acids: CASSLVRVEQETQYF. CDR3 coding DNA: TGCGCCAGCAGCTTGGTCAGGGTAGAGCAAGAGACCCAGTACTTC.

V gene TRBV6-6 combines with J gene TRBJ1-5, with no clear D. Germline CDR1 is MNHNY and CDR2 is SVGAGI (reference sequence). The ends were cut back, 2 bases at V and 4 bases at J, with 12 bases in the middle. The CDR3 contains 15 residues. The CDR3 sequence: CASSYGPGRNQPQHF. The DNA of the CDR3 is TGTGCCAGCAGTTACGGACCCGGGCGGAATCAGCCCCAGCATTTT.

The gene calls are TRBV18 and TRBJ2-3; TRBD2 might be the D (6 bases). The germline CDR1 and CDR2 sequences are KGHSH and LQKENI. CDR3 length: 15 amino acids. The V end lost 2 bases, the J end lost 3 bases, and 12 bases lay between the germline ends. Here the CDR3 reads CASSPLRGWTDTQYF. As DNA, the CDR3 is TGTGCCAGCTCACCATTACGGGGGTGGACAGATACGCAGTATTTT.

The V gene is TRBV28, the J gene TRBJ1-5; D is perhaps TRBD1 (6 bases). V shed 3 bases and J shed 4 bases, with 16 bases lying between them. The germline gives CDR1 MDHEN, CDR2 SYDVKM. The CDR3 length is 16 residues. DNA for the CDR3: TGTGCCAGCAGTTTCCTGGGGGGCAAGGCGAATCAGCCCCAGCATTTT. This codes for CASSFLGGKANQPQHF.

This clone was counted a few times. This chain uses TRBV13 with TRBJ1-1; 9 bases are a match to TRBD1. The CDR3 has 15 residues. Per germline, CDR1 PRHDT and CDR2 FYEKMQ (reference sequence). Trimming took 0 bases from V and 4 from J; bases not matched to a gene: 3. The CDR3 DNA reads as TGTGCCAGCAGCTTAGGTTGGACAGGGGCCACTGAAGCTTTCTTT. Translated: CASSLGWTGATEAFF.

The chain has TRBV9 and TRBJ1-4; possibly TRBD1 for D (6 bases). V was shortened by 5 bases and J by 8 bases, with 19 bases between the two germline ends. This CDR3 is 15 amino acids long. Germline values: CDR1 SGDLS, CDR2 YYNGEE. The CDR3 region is CASSQGGGLGEKLFF. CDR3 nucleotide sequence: TGTGCCAGCAGTCAAGGCGGGGGGCTAGGGGAAAAACTGTTTTTT.

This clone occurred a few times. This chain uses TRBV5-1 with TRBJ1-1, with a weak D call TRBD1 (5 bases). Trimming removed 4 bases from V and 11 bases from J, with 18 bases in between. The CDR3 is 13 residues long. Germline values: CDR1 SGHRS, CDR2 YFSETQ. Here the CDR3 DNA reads TGCGCCAGCAGCCGTGTCGGGGGATTGGATGCTTTCTTT. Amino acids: CASSRVGGLDAFF.

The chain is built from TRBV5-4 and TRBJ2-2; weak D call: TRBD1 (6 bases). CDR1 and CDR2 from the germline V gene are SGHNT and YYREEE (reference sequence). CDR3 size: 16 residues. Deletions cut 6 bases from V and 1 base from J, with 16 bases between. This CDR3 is CASTTGQRMNTGELFF. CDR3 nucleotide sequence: TGTGCCAGCACCACGGGACAACGAATGAACACCGGGGAGCTGTTTTTT.

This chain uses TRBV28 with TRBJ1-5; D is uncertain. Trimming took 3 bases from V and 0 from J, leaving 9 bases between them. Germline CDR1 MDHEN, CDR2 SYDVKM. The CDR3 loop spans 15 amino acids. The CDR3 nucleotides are TGTGCCAGCAGTTTCCATCAGAATAGCAATCAGCCCCAGCATTTT. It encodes CASSFHQNSNQPQHF.

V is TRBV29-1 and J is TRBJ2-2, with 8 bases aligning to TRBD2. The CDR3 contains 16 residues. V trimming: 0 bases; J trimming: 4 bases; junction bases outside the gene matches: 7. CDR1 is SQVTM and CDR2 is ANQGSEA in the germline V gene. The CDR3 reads CSVEDPSSGATGELFF. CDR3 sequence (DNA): TGCAGCGTTGAAGATCCGAGTAGCGGGGCCACCGGGGAGCTGTTTTTT.

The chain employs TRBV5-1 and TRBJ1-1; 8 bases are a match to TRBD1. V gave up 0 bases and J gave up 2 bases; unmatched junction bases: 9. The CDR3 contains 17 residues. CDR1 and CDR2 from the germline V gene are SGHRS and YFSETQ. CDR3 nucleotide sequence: TGCGCCAGCAGCTTGGCCCCGACAGGGGATATTAACACTGAAGCTTTCTTT. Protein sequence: CASSLAPTGDINTEAFF.

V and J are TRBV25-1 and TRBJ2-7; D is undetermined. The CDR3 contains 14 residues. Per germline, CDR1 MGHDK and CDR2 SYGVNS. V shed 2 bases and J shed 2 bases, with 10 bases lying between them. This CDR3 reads CASSEEANPYEQYF. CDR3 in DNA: TGTGCCAGCAGTGAAGAGGCTAATCCCTACGAGCAGTACTTC.

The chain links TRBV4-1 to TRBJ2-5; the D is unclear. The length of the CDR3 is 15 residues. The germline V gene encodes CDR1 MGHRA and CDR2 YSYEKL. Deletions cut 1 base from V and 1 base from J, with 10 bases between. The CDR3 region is CASSQGIRTQETQYF. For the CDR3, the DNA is TGCGCCAGCAGCCAAGGCATCCGAACCCAAGAGACCCAGTACTTC.

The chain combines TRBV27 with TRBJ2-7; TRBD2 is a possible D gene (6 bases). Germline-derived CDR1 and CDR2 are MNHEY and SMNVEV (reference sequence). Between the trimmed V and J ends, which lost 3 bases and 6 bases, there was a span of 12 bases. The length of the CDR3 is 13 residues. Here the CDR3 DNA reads TGTGCCAGCAGTTTCGGTCTCGGGGGCGAGCAGTACTTC. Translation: CASSFGLGGEQYF.

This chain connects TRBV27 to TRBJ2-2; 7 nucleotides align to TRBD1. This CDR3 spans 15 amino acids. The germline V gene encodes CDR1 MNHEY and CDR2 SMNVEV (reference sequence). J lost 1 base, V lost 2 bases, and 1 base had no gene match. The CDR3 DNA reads TGTGCCAGCAGTTTAGGGACAGTGAACACCGGGGAGCTGTTTTTT. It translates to CASSLGTVNTGELFF.

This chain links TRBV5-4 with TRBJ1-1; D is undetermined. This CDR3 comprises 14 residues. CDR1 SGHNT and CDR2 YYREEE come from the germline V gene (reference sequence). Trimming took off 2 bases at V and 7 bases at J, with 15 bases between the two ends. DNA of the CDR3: TGTGCCAGCAGCTTATTGGGAGGGTTCTATGAAGCTTTCTTT. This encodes CASSLLGGFYEAFF.

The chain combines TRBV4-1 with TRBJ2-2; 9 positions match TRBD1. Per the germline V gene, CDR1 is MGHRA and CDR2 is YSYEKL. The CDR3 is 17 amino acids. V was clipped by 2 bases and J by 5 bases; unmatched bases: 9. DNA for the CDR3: TGCGCCAGCAGCCAACTCCCCGGACAGGGGTTTACCGGGGAGCTGTTTTTT. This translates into CASSQLPGQGFTGELFF.

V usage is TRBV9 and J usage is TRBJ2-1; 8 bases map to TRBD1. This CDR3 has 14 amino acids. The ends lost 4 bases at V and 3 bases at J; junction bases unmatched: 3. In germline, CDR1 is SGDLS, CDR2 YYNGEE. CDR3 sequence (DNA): TGTGCCAGCAGCCCAGGGACAGGCTACAATGAGCAGTTCTTC. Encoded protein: CASSPGTGYNEQFF. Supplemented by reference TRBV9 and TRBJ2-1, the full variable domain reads DSGVTQTPKHLITATGQRVTLRCSPRSGDLSVYWYQQSLDQGLQFLIQYYNGEERAKGNILERFSAQQFPDLHSELNLSSLELGDSALYFCASSPGTGYNEQFFGPGTRLTVL.

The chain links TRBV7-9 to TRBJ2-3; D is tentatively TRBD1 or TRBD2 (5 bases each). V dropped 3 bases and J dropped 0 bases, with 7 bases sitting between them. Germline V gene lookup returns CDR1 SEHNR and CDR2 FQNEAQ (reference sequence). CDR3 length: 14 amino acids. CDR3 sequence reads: CASSFRDSTDTQYF. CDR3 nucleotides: TGTGCCAGCAGCTTTCGGGACAGCACAGATACGCAGTATTTT.

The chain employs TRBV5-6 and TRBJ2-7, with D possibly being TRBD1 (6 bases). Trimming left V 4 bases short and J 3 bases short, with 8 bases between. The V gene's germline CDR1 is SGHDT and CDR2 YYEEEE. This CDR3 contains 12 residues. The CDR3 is CASSRQDYEQYF. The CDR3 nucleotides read TGTGCCAGCAGCCGACAGGACTACGAGCAGTACTTC.